This T cell receptor (beta chain) was identified during a study of CD8+ T cells in alopecia areata. In each case, RNA was isolated and then reverse transcribed into cDNA as the sequencing template. Generated by immunoSEQ multiplex PCR, the TCRdb table keeps only in-frame clones and is missing some. Among 200,000 to 250,000 clones, approximately 40% were seen once, and the ten largest hold roughly 2.8%. Details on this clone: What it recognizes is unknown.

The CDR3 has 14 residues. V shed 6 bases, J shed 2 bases, and the junction held 3 bases outside the gene matches. Germline CDR1 is LGHNA and CDR2 is YNFKEQ. Study-level results: Relative to normal scalp, lesional scalp, especially alopecia totalis/universalis, showed higher clonality.

Described treatment: oral pan-JAK inhibitor, 5-10 mg twice daily. Obtained from alopecia areata patients were lesional scalp punch biopsies along with peripheral blood. Specimen: CD4+ T cells sorted from blood, collected between weeks 36 and 40, from a patient treated with tofacitinib. The receptor's source is a human donor with alopecia areata. The rearrangement links TRBV4-2 to TRBJ2-7; 11 bases agree with TRBD2. The CDR3 bases are TGTGCCAGCAGTAGCGGGAGGGTCCCCTACGAGCAGTACTTC. Its translation is CASSSGRVPYEQYF.